This TCR beta chain was captured in a study of regulatory T cells in long-lasting Graves disease. Study summary: Persistent cases took antithyroid drugs over 5 years and stayed TSH receptor antibody positive.

The V and J ends lost 3 bases and 4 bases respectively, with 15 bases between them. This CDR3 region has 15 residues. Germline lookup yields CDR1 LNHDA and CDR2 SQIVND (reference sequence). Study-level results: Newly diagnosed patients had higher TCR diversity than persistent Graves' patients did. Persistent disease showed a preference for TRBV28, TRBJ1-2 and TRBJ2-5.

Concerning this clonotype itself: Its antigen is unidentified. In this CDR3 the conserved last residue, phenylalanine or tryptophan, is missing, so a read error is likely.

The time point is: persistent/refractory GD, antithyroid drugs over 5 years with positive TRAb. RNA extracted from PBMCs served as the sequencing template. Patients all came to the study from an endocrinology department in Xi'an, China. In building TCR beta libraries, iRepertoire HTBI primers were used together with Arm-PCR of CDR3 regions. Using its own MiXCR run on the multiplex PCR reads, TCRdb lists one record per CDR3 protein. The sample lists around 460,000 distinct CDR3 sequences; roughly a fifth were seen once. The TCR comes from a female donor with Graves disease. The sequenced sample was peripheral blood mononuclear cells (PBMCs), obtained when the disease was refractory, from a patient treated with antithyroid drugs. The genes are TRBV19 and TRBJ1-2; D unclear. CDR3 sequence reads: CASSIPSAFIYGYTS. The CDR3 bases are TGTGCCAGTAGTATCCCCTCGGCGTTTATCTATGGCTACACCTCC.